This TCR beta chain comes out of a study of graft-versus-host responses after intestinal transplantation. Study findings and constraints: Across patients carrying graft-donor T cell macrochimerism, allografts held high graft-versus-host to host-versus-graft clonal ratios. Early HvG declines after transplant were associated with peak circulating GvH clone levels.

Processing released intraepithelial and lamina propria lymphocytes from the graft tissue. Only in-frame clones appear in the TCRdb table, and some are missing; sequencing was by immunoSEQ multiplex PCR. The table lists around 17,000 clones, approximately 79% of them singletons, with about 5.5% in the top ten. For this clone: What it binds is not known.

The germline V and J ends were trimmed by 7 bases and 0 bases, with 10 bases remaining between them. Germline V gene sequence: CDR1 MDHEN, CDR2 SYDVKM. The CDR3 covers 14 residues. This sequence was found in a human patient who received an intestinal transplant, so some T cells may come from the graft donor. Sequenced here: ileum tissue, sampled 17 days after transplant. The rearrangement links TRBV28 to TRBJ1-5, with D uncertain. CDR3 loop: CASTLNYSNQPQHF. The CDR3 nucleotides are TGTGCCAGCACCTTAAACTATAGCAATCAGCCCCAGCATTTT.